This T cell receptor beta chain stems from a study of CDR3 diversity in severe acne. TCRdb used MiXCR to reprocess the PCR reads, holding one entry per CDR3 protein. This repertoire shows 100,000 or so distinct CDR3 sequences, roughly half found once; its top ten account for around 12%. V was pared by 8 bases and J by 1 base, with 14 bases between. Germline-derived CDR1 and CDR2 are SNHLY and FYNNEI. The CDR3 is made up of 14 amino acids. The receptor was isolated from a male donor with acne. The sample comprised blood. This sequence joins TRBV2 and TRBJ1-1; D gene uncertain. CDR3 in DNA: TGTGCCAGCGGCCGACGGAGCTCGAACACTGAAGCTTTCTTT. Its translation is CASGRRSSNTEAFF.